This entry describes one T cell receptor (beta chain). Living in 24 US areas, the participants were between roughly 18 and 89 years of age. Recovered status applied to Cohort 3 donors who had two consecutive negative PCRs. It also applied to those with clearance or with symptom resolution. Trimming left V 5 bases short and J 4 bases short, with 9 bases between. CDR3 length: 13 amino acids. Germline V lookup: CDR1 SGHAT, CDR2 FQNNGV. This sample is part of a study of blood T cell repertoires in COVID-19. Data came from immunoSEQ multiplex PCR; TCRdb stores just in-frame clones and leaves some out. The table includes about 190,000 clones, roughly 80% detected once.

This clonotype was sampled from a woman between 25 and 40 years old who had recovered from COVID-19. The sequencing sample was made of PBMCs or T cells enriched from blood (not recorded which). The gene calls are TRBV11-2 and TRBJ2-1; maybe TRBD2 (5 bases). The CDR3 loop is CASSLSGYNEQFF. In DNA, the CDR3 is TGTGCCAGCAGCCTCAGCGGTTACAATGAGCAGTTCTTC.